Sequencing of this T cell receptor beta chain was carried out in a study of shared clonotypes between healthy human individuals. Study context: Three CD4 naive, three CD4 memory, two CD8 naive and one CD8 memory plate were used per donor. Findings and limits, study-wide: Unshared clonotypes carried lower generation probabilities than those common to all four donors. Investigators expected sequencing depth to affect clonotype sharing among donors.

Comments on this clone: No antigen is known for it.

Naive CD8 cells, CD45RO-negative and positively selected for CCR7, excluded terminally differentiated effector memory CD45RA+ cells. At the deep level, the assay was run. The repertoire was sequenced with immunoSEQ multiplex PCR; TCRdb's copy has only in-frame clones and lacks some. The table records more than 600,000 clones, about 90% of them present only once. This receptor was taken from a man aged 25-45 years in good health. The sample was naive CD8+ T cells sorted from blood.

CDR3 DNA: TGCAGCGTTGTAAAAGTCCAGTTAGCCAAAAACATTCAGTACTTC. This gives the protein CSVVKVQLAKNIQYF. The rearrangement uses TRBV29-1 and TRBJ2-4, with no clear D. Looked up from germline, CDR1 is SQVTM and CDR2 is ANQGSEA. The CDR3 extends over 15 amino acids. V lost 4 bases to trimming and J lost 0 bases, with 13 bases between them.